A single sample gave rise to the 31 T cell receptor beta chains below, sequenced in a study of PD-1 blockade in classical Hodgkin lymphoma. Here immunoSEQ multiplex PCR was the method, and the copy in TCRdb shows in-frame clones only, minus some. The data show about 29,000 clones, with approximately 80% seen just once and roughly a third held by the top ten. All the patients suffered relapse after autologous stem cell transplantation, and brentuximab vedotin exposure differed. Source: peripheral blood mononuclear cells (PBMCs), taken before the second cycle of nivolumab. All receptors come from a human donor with classical Hodgkin lymphoma.

CDR3 DNA: TGTGCCAGCAGCCTCCAGACAGGGGATGGGACTGAAGCTTTCTTT. It codes for CASSLQTGDGTEAFF. The V call is TRBV4-2, the J call TRBJ1-1, with 8 nucleotides matching TRBD1. The CDR3 is 15 amino acids. V was pared by 4 bases and J by 5 bases, with 9 bases of the junction left unmatched. Germline assignment: CDR1 LGHNA and CDR2 YNFKEQ.

The gene calls are TRBV7-6 and TRBJ2-7; D gene uncertain. With 2 bases removed from V and 5 bases from J, the gap between germline ends came to 10 bases. Per the germline V gene, CDR1 is SGHVS and CDR2 is FNYEAQ. The CDR3 is 13 amino acids. The CDR3 DNA is TGTGCCAGCAGCTTAAGGACCCAGGACGAGCAGTACTTC. Its protein is CASSLRTQDEQYF.

This clone has a single count. The chain couples TRBV6-6 to TRBJ1-4, with D possibly matching TRBD1 (5 bases). The CDR3 length is 13 residues. The germline V and J ends were trimmed by 7 bases and 3 bases, with 9 bases remaining between them. Germline lookup yields CDR1 MNHNY and CDR2 SVGAGI (reference sequence). CDR3 amino acids: CASMRGSNEKLFF. CDR3 coding DNA: TGTGCCAGCATGAGGGGCTCTAATGAAAAACTGTTTTTT.

There are a few counts of this clone. The chain joins TRBV19 to TRBJ2-3, with 8 bases that match TRBD2. The CDR3 consists of 17 residues. Trimming at V came to 3 bases and at J to 4 bases, leaving 12 bases not matched to a gene. Germline V CDR1 and CDR2: LNHDA, SQIVND (reference sequence). The CDR3 sequence: CASSMSAWAGGPDTQYF. CDR3 DNA: TGTGCCAGTAGTATGAGTGCTTGGGCGGGGGGTCCAGATACGCAGTATTTT.

The chain uses TRBV6-6 and TRBJ2-7; D possibly corresponds to TRBD2 (5 bases). This CDR3 is 16 amino acids long. The germline CDR1 and CDR2 sequences are MNHNY and SVGAGI (reference sequence). Deletions cut 0 bases from V and 7 bases from J, with 19 bases between. As DNA, the CDR3 is TGTGCCAGCAGTTACTCGCCGCAGACCACCTCGGGGGAGCAGTACTTC. Translation gives CASSYSPQTTSGEQYF.

V gene TRBV5-6 combines with J gene TRBJ2-2; D unclear. Per germline, CDR1 SGHDT and CDR2 YYEEEE. The CDR3 spans 13 residues. Trimming pared 0 bases from V and 9 bases from J, leaving 9 bases between. CDR3 sequence: CASSLGNFRELFF. DNA of the CDR3: TGTGCCAGCAGCTTGGGTAACTTCAGGGAGCTGTTTTTT.

The chain combines TRBV18 with TRBJ2-7; TRBD1 agrees at 10 bases. Germline V gene lookup returns CDR1 KGHSH and CDR2 LQKENI. The CDR3 is made up of 13 amino acids. V lost 4 bases and J lost 5; bases outside the gene matches: 2. CDR3 DNA sequence: TGTGCCAGCTCACAGACAGGGGGCGACGAGCAGTACTTC. Its protein product is CASSQTGGDEQYF.

This clone was counted between two and nine times. The chain has TRBV5-1 and TRBJ1-1; possible D gene TRBD1, 6 bases. Per the germline V gene, CDR1 is SGHRS and CDR2 is YFSETQ. The CDR3 totals 13 residues. Trimming shortened V by 7 bases and J by 1 base, and 11 bases separated the two germline ends. This chain's CDR3 is CASSTQGNTEAFF. In DNA form, the CDR3 reads TGCGCCAGCTCCACACAGGGGAACACTGAAGCTTTCTTT.

The chain couples TRBV5-1 to TRBJ2-7; the D call may be TRBD1 or TRBD2 (6 bases each). Trimming took 0 bases from V and 4 from J, leaving 14 bases between them. The CDR3 totals 15 residues. Germline V gene data show CDR1 as SGHRS and CDR2 as YFSETQ. In DNA form, the CDR3 reads TGCGCCAGCAGCTTGGGGGTAGGGGGGAAATACGAGCAGTACTTC. This translates into CASSLGVGGKYEQYF.

This sequence joins TRBV27 and TRBJ2-5, with D possibly TRBD2 on 6 matching bases. The CDR3 extends over 12 amino acids. The V gene's germline CDR1 is MNHEY and CDR2 SMNVEV (reference sequence). Trimming cost V 6 bases and J 2 bases, with 7 bases left between them. CDR3 region: CASRRGQETQYF. The CDR3 nucleotides read TGTGCCAGCAGACGGGGGCAAGAGACCCAGTACTTC.

The genes are TRBV7-9 and TRBJ1-1, with D possibly TRBD1 on 6 matching bases. V shed 5 bases and J shed 8 bases, with 12 bases lying between them. Germline CDR1 reads SEHNR; CDR2 reads FQNEAQ (reference sequence). The CDR3 length is 12 residues. The CDR3 DNA follows: TGTGCCAGCAGCGCGTTCGACAGGGAAGCTTTCTTT. Translating gives CASSAFDREAFF. The full variable domain, its missing parts supplied by reference TRBV7-9 and TRBJ1-1, is DTGVSQNPRHKITKRGQNVTFRCDPISEHNRLYWYRQTLGQGPEFLTYFQNEAQLEKSRLLSDRFSAERPKGSFSTLEIQRTEQGDSAMYLCASSAFDREAFFGQGTRLTVV.

Only one count was recorded for this clone. The rearrangement joins TRBV10-3 to TRBJ1-1; D might be TRBD1 (5 bases). Trimming shortened V by 1 base and J by 6 bases, and 12 bases separated the two germline ends. The CDR3 sequence is 14 residues long. Germline loops: CDR1 ENHRY, CDR2 SYGVKD. The chain's CDR3 is CAISEFQGAPEAFF. In nucleotides, the CDR3 is TGTGCCATCAGTGAGTTCCAGGGTGCCCCTGAAGCTTTCTTT.

CDR3 sequence reads: CASSRGVSWALSTEAFF. DNA for the CDR3: TGTGCCAGCAGCCGGGGGGTCTCCTGGGCGCTAAGCACTGAAGCTTTCTTT. The rearrangement uses TRBV14 and TRBJ1-1; D possibly corresponds to TRBD1 (5 bases). Germline V gene data show CDR1 as SGHDN and CDR2 as FVKESK. V lost 4 bases to trimming and J lost 4 bases, with 22 bases between them. This CDR3 has 17 residues.

This clone has more than one count but fewer than ten. The rearrangement links TRBV9 to TRBJ2-3; D ambiguous. The germline V and J ends were trimmed by 4 bases and 0 bases, with 6 bases remaining between them. The CDR3 extends over 13 amino acids. Germline loops: CDR1 SGDLS, CDR2 YYNGEE. The DNA for the CDR3 is TGTGCCAGCAGCCCATCTAGCACAGATACGCAGTATTTT. Translation: CASSPSSTDTQYF.

The J gene is TRBJ2-2, the V gene TRBV5-1, with TRBD1 matching 7 bases. With 6 bases clipped from V and 1 base from J, the junction kept 9 bases outside the gene matches. Germline CDR1 SGHRS, CDR2 YFSETQ. This CDR3 is built from 16 residues. CDR3 amino acids: CASTQENRGNTGELFF. The CDR3 nucleotides are TGCGCCAGCACCCAGGAAAACAGGGGGAACACCGGGGAGCTGTTTTTT.

V usage is TRBV5-6 and J usage is TRBJ1-2; maybe TRBD1 (6 bases). Trimming pared 0 bases from V and 4 bases from J, leaving 16 bases between. CDR1 SGHDT and CDR2 YYEEEE come from the germline V gene. CDR3 length equals 16 residues. CDR3 amino acids: CASSLAKGTKSYGYTF. Here the CDR3 DNA reads TGTGCCAGCAGCTTGGCCAAAGGGACAAAAAGCTATGGCTACACCTTC.

In its sample, this clone was seen once. The chain couples TRBV14 to TRBJ2-6; D is ambiguous. The CDR3 spans 14 residues. Germline V gene sequence: CDR1 SGHDN, CDR2 FVKESK. V was cut by 4 bases and J by 0 bases, with 4 bases left in between. The CDR3 region has the DNA TGTGCCAGCAGCCGCTCCTCTGGGGCCAACGTCCTGACTTTC. Its protein product is CASSRSSGANVLTF.

The chain employs TRBV28 and TRBJ1-2; D not resolved. The CDR3 has 13 residues. The V and J ends lost 6 bases and 1 base respectively, with 9 bases between them. Germline CDR1 is MDHEN and CDR2 is SYDVKM. The CDR3 DNA follows: TGTGCCAGCAGAATTGACCTTAACTATGGCTACACCTTC. Protein product: CASRIDLNYGYTF.

The rearrangement joins TRBV5-8 to TRBJ1-5, with D uncertain. V lost 4 bases to trimming and J lost 0 bases, with 8 bases between them. Per the germline V gene, CDR1 is SGHTS and CDR2 is YDEGEE. The CDR3 length is 14 residues. CDR3 amino acids: CASSRINSNQPQHF. The CDR3 DNA reads TGTGCCAGCAGCCGAATTAATAGCAATCAGCCCCAGCATTTT.

The gene calls are TRBV27 and TRBJ2-1; no definite D call. V lost 5 bases and J lost 4, with 15 bases in between. Germline values: CDR1 MNHEY, CDR2 SMNVEV (reference sequence). The CDR3 covers 15 residues. The DNA of the CDR3 is TGTGCCAGCAGTCCTACAGCCTCGTATTACAATGAGCAGTTCTTC. Its protein product is CASSPTASYYNEQFF.

This clone was found a few times. The rearrangement uses TRBV18 and TRBJ1-5; 7 nucleotides agree with TRBD1. The CDR3 is made up of 17 amino acids. After removal of 2 bases from V and 5 bases from J, the junction contained 12 bases not matched to a gene. Germline-derived CDR1 and CDR2 are KGHSH and LQKENI. CDR3 protein: CASSPIVRGGADQPQHF. CDR3 sequence (DNA): TGTGCCAGCTCACCAATAGTGAGAGGGGGCGCAGATCAGCCCCAGCATTTT.

This clone was detected only once. The genes are TRBV11-2 and TRBJ2-7; D not resolved. Trimming pared 3 bases from V and 4 bases from J, leaving 10 bases between. Germline V gene sequence: CDR1 SGHAT, CDR2 FQNNGV. CDR3 length equals 13 residues. The CDR3: CASSLGRMYEQYF. The CDR3 nucleotides read TGTGCCAGCAGCTTGGGCAGGATGTACGAGCAGTACTTC.

The chain carries TRBV5-1 and TRBJ1-6; a possible D gene is TRBD1 (6 bases). Germline assignment: CDR1 SGHRS and CDR2 YFSETQ. The CDR3 spans 14 residues. V dropped 2 bases and J dropped 8 bases, with 11 bases sitting between them. Here the CDR3 reads CASSFEQGDSPLHF. DNA for the CDR3: TGCGCCAGCAGCTTTGAACAGGGTGATTCACCCCTCCACTTT.

The chain recombines TRBV19 with TRBJ1-6; D gene unclear. Germline CDR1 is LNHDA and CDR2 is SQIVND (reference sequence). CDR3 length: 14 residues. Trimming cost V 0 bases and J 10 bases, with 10 bases left between them. The CDR3 reads CASSIDLGESPLHF. The CDR3 DNA sequence: TGTGCCAGTAGTATAGATCTCGGAGAATCACCCCTCCACTTT. The full variable domain, in which reference TRBV19 and TRBJ1-6 provide the parts outside the CDR3, is DGGITQSPKYLFRKEGQNVTLSCEQNLNHDAMYWYRQDPGQGLRLIYYSQIVNDFQKGDIAEGYSVSREKKESFPLTVTSAQKNPTAFYLCASSIDLGESPLHFGNGTRLTVT.

J is TRBJ1-1 and V is TRBV28; the D is unclear. The CDR3 consists of 13 residues. Looked up from germline, CDR1 is MDHEN and CDR2 is SYDVKM. Trimming pared 2 bases from V and 5 bases from J, leaving 9 bases between. CDR3 in amino acids: CASSLRTATEAFF. In DNA form, the CDR3 reads TGTGCCAGCAGTTTAAGGACGGCGACTGAAGCTTTCTTT. The variable domain in full, with the rest retrieved from reference TRBV28 and TRBJ1-1, is DVKVTQSSRYLVKRTGEKVFLECVQDMDHENMFWYRQDPGLGLRLIYFSYDVKMKEKGDIPEGYSVSREKKERFSLILESASTNQTSMYLCASSLRTATEAFFGQGTRLTVV.

The chain couples TRBV12-5 to TRBJ1-1; no clear D gene. Germline assignment: CDR1 LGHNT and CDR2 FRNRAP. This CDR3 contains 15 residues. V lost 0 bases and J lost 1, with 9 bases in between. The CDR3 here is CASGLVRWTNTEAFF. The DNA for the CDR3 is TGTGCTAGTGGTTTGGTACGTTGGACGAACACTGAAGCTTTCTTT.

V usage is TRBV7-2 and J usage is TRBJ2-3; 9 bases agree with TRBD2. Unmatched junction bases numbered 11, after V lost 5 bases and J lost 8 bases. This CDR3 has 15 amino acids. Germline CDR1 SGHTA, CDR2 FQGNSA. CDR3 nucleotides: TGTGCCAGCAGCCCTATAGCGGGGGCCCGCGGTACGCAGTATTTT. Amino acids: CASSPIAGARGTQYF.

The rearrangement uses TRBV19 and TRBJ1-2; TRBD1 matches 7 bases. CDR3 size: 13 residues. With V trimmed by 3 bases and J by 4 bases, 2 bases remained unmatched. Germline CDR1 is LNHDA and CDR2 is SQIVND (reference sequence). The CDR3 loop reads CASSIRTGYGYTF. The CDR3 DNA reads TGTGCCAGTAGTATCCGGACAGGCTATGGCTACACCTTC. Drawing the rest from reference TRBV19 and TRBJ1-2, the complete variable domain is DGGITQSPKYLFRKEGQNVTLSCEQNLNHDAMYWYRQDPGQGLRLIYYSQIVNDFQKGDIAEGYSVSREKKESFPLTVTSAQKNPTAFYLCASSIRTGYGYTFGSGTRLTVV.

This chain uses TRBV11-2 with TRBJ2-1, with D perhaps given as TRBD1 or TRBD2 (5 bases each). Per germline, CDR1 SGHAT and CDR2 FQNNGV. V lost 1 base, J lost 9 bases, and 7 bases lay in between. The CDR3 totals 12 residues. The CDR3 DNA follows: TGTGCCAGCAGCTTAGGTGGGGGTGAGCAGTTCTTC. Its protein product is CASSLGGGEQFF. The whole variable domain, remainder taken from reference TRBV11-2 and TRBJ2-1, is EAGVAQSPRYKIIEKRQSVAFWCNPISGHATLYWYQQILGQGPKLLIQFQNNGVVDDSQLPKDRFSAERLKGVDSTLKIQPAKLEDSAVYLCASSLGGGEQFFGPGTRLTVL.

This chain uses TRBV6-5 with TRBJ1-5, with 7 nucleotides matching TRBD1. The J segment lost 11 bases and the V segment lost 4 bases, leaving 2 bases of the junction unmatched. The CDR3 contains 11 residues. Germline assignment: CDR1 MNHEY and CDR2 SVGAGI. For the CDR3, the DNA is TGTGCCAGCAGTTCCCAGGGGGCCCAGCATTTT. As protein: CASSSQGAQHF.

By share, this clone counts as medium-sized. The rearrangement links TRBV6-5 to TRBJ2-7, with 13 bases identical to TRBD2. The length of the CDR3 is 14 residues. The V and J ends lost 6 bases and 3 bases, in that order; junction bases with no gene match: 2. The germline gives CDR1 MNHEY, CDR2 SVGAGI. DNA for the CDR3: TGTGCCAGCAGCCGACTAGCGGGAGGCTACGAGCAGTACTTC. Its protein product is CASSRLAGGYEQYF.